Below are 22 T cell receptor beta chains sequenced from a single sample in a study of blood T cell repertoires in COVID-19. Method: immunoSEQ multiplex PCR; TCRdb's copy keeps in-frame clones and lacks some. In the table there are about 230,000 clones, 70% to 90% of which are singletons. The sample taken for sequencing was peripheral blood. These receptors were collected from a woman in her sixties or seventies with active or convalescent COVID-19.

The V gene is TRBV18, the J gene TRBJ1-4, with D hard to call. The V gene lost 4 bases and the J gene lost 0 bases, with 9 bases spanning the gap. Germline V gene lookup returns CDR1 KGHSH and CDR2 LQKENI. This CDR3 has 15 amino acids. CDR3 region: CASSRSGTTNEKLFF. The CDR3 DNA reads TGTGCCAGCTCACGCTCGGGGACAACTAATGAAAAACTGTTTTTT.

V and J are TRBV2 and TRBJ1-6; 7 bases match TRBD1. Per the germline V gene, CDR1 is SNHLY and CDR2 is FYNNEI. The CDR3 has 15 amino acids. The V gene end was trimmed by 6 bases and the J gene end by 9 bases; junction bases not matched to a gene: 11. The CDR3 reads CASSPRQGWSSPLHF. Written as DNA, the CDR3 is TGTGCCAGCAGCCCTCGACAGGGCTGGAGTTCACCCCTCCACTTT.

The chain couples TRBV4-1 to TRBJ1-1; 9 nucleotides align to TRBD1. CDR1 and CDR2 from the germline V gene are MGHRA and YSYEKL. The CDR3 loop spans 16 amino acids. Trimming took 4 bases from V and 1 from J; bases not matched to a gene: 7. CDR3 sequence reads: CASSLTGGTKNTEAFF. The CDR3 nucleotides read TGCGCCAGCAGCCTTACAGGGGGCACCAAGAACACTGAAGCTTTCTTT.

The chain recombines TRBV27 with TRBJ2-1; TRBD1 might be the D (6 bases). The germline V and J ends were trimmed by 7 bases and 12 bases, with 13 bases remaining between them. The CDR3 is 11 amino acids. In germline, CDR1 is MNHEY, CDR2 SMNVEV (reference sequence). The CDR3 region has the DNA TGTGCCAGCATCGAGGGGGACGGGCAGTTCTTC. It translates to CASIEGDGQFF.

CDR3 sequence (DNA): TGTGCCAGTAGTATAGGTGACACGTGGACCGGGGAGCTGTTTTTT. It encodes CASSIGDTWTGELFF. V and J are TRBV19 and TRBJ2-2; no clear D gene. This CDR3 is built from 15 residues. The V end lost 1 base, the J end lost 5 bases, and 11 bases lay between the germline ends. CDR1 and CDR2 from the germline V gene are LNHDA and SQIVND (reference sequence).

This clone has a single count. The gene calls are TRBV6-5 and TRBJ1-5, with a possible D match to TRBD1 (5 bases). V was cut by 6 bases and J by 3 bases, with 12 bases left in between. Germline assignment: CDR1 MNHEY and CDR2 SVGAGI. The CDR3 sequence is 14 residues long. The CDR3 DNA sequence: TGTGCCAGCAGGGGGTTAGGGGACAATCAGCCCCAGCATTTT. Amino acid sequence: CASRGLGDNQPQHF.

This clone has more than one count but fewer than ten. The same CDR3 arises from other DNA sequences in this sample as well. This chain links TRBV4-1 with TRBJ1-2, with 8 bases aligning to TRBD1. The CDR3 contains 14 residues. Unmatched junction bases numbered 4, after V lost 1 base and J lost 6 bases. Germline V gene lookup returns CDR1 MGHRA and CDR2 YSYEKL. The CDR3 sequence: CASSQAGGADGYTF. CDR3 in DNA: TGCGCCAGCAGCCAAGCAGGGGGCGCCGATGGCTACACCTTC.

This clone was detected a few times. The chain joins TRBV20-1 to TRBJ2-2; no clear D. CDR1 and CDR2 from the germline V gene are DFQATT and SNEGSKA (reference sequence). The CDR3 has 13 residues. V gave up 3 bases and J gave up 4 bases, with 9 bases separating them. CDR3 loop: CSASASRTGELFF. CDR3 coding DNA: TGCAGTGCTAGTGCTTCCCGCACCGGGGAGCTGTTTTTT.

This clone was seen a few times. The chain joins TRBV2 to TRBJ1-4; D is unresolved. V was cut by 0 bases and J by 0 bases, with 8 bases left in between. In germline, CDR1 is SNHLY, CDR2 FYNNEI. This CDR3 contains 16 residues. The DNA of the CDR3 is TGTGCCAGCAGTGAAGCGAGCTTCGCAACTAATGAAAAACTGTTTTTT. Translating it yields CASSEASFATNEKLFF.

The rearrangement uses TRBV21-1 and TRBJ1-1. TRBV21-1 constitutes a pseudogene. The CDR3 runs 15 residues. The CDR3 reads CASSKRTGLRTEAFF. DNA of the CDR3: TGTGCCAGCAGCAAAAGGACCGGACTGCGCACTGAAGCTTTCTTT.

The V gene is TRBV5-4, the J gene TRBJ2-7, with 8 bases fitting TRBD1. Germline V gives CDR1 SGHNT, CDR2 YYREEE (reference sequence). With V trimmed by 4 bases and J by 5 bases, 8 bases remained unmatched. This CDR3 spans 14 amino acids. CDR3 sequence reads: CASSETGVVDEQYF. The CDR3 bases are TGTGCCAGCAGCGAGACAGGGGTGGTCGACGAGCAGTACTTC.

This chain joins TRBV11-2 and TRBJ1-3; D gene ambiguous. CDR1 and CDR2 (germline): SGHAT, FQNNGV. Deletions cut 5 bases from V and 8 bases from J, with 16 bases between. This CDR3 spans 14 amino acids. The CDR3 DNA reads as TGTGCCAGCAGCCGCGCGACGTTCGGGGACACCATATATTTT. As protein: CASSRATFGDTIYF.

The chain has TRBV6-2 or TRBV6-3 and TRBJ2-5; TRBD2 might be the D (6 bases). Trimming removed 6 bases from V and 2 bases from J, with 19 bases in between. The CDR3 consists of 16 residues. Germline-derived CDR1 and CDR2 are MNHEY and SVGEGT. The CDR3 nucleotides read TGTGCCAGCAGCCGCCCCCCCAGCGGGCGTCAAGAGACCCAGTACTTC. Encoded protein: CASSRPPSGRQETQYF.

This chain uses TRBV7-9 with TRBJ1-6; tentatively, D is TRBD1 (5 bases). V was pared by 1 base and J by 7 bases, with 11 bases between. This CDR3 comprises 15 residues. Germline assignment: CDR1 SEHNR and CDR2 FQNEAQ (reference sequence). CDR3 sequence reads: CASSLEAGGNSPLHF. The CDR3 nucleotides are TGTGCCAGCAGCTTAGAGGCCGGGGGGAATTCACCCCTCCACTTT. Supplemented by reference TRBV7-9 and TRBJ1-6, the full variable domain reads DTGVSQNPRHKITKRGQNVTFRCDPISEHNRLYWYRQTLGQGPEFLTYFQNEAQLEKSRLLSDRFSAERPKGSFSTLEIQRTEQGDSAMYLCASSLEAGGNSPLHFGNGTRLTVT.

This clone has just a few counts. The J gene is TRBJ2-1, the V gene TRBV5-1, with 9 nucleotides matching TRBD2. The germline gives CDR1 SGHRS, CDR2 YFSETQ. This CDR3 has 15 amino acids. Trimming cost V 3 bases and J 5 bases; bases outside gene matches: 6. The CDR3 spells CASSYLAGADNEQFF. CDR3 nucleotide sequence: TGCGCCAGCAGCTACTTAGCGGGAGCGGACAATGAGCAGTTCTTC.

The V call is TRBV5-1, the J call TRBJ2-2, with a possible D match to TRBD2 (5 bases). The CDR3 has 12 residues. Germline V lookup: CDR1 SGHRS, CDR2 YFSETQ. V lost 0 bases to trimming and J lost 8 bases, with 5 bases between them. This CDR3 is CASSLERGELFF. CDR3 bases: TGCGCCAGCAGCTTGGAGCGGGGGGAGCTGTTTTTT.

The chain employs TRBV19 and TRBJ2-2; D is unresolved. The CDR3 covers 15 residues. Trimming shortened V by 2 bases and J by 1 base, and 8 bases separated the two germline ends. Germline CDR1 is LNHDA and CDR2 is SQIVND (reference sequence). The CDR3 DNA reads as TGTGCCAGTAGTATATCGCGGCAGAACACCGGGGAGCTGTTTTTT. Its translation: CASSISRQNTGELFF.

The chain's CDR3 is CAWTGEETQYF. CDR3 nucleotide sequence: TGTGCCTGGACAGGGGAAGAGACCCAGTACTTC. The rearrangement uses TRBV30 and TRBJ2-5, with D possibly TRBD1 on 6 matching bases. The V and J ends lost 4 bases and 3 bases respectively, with 6 bases between them. The CDR3 covers 11 residues. Germline V gene data show CDR1 as GTSNPN and CDR2 as SVGIG (reference sequence).

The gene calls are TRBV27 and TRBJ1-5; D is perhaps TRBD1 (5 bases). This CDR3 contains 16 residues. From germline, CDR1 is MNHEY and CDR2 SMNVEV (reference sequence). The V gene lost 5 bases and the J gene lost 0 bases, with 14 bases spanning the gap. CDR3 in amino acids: CASSPSGGDSNQPQHF. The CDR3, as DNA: TGTGCCAGCAGTCCCTCGGGGGGAGATAGCAATCAGCCCCAGCATTTT.

The CDR3 nucleotides are TGTGCCAGCACTCTGGGGGGGCTCTCCTACGAGCAGTACTTC. Encoded protein: CASTLGGLSYEQYF. The gene calls are TRBV2 and TRBJ2-7; a weak D match, TRBD2 (7 bases). V lost 7 bases and J lost 0, with 13 bases in between. This CDR3 spans 14 amino acids. CDR1 and CDR2 from the germline V gene are SNHLY and FYNNEI.

The CDR3 DNA reads as TGTGCCAGCAGCTTGGGCAGCACGAACACCGGGGAGCTGTTTTTT. It codes for CASSLGSTNTGELFF. This chain joins TRBV11-2 and TRBJ2-2; no firm D call. Trimming stripped 3 bases from V and 0 bases from J, with 8 bases between. CDR1 is SGHAT, CDR2 FQNNGV, per germline. This CDR3 spans 15 amino acids.

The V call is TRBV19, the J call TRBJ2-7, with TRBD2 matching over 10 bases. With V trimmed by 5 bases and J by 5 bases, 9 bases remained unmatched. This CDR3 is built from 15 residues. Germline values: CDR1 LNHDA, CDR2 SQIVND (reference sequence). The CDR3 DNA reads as TGTGCCAGTAGTGTCCTAGCGGGAGTGCTGGACGAGCAGTACTTC. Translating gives CASSVLAGVLDEQYF.